This entry lists 9 T cell receptor beta chains sequenced from one sample in a study of PD-L1 blockade in urothelial cancer. TCRdb's copy holds only in-frame clones and misses some; the assay was immunoSEQ multiplex PCR. The table has almost 50,000 clones, about 81% seen once. As to time point: pretreatment peripheral blood. Sample: PBMCs, taken around atezolizumab (anti-PD-L1) treatment. Receptors originate from a man aged 70-80 years with urothelial cancer.

The J gene is TRBJ2-7, the V gene TRBV2, with 9 bases lining up with TRBD2. J gave up 3 bases and V 6 bases, and 6 bases lay outside the gene matches. CDR3 size: 14 residues. Germline V gene lookup returns CDR1 SNHLY and CDR2 FYNNEI. CDR3 coding DNA: TGTGCCAGCAGGTTAGCGGGAGACCTCTACGAGCAGTACTTC. Its translation: CASRLAGDLYEQYF.

The rearrangement uses TRBV7-3 and TRBJ2-2; D is perhaps TRBD2 (5 bases). Trimming cost V 5 bases and J 4 bases, with 23 bases left between them. Germline V CDR1 and CDR2: SGHTA, FQGTGA. This CDR3 has 18 amino acids. CDR3 coding DNA: TGTGCCAGCAGCCTAAACCCCTCCGTGGGCCGGGGCACCGGGGAGCTGTTTTTT. Encoded protein: CASSLNPSVGRGTGELFF.

The chain recombines TRBV29-1 with TRBJ1-1; D may be TRBD1 (6 bases). The CDR3 contains 13 residues. V dropped 1 base and J dropped 1 base, with 7 bases sitting between them. CDR1 and CDR2 (germline): SQVTM, ANQGSEA. CDR3 sequence: CSVEGGQNTEAFF. The CDR3 DNA is TGCAGCGTTGAAGGGGGACAGAACACTGAAGCTTTCTTT.

The chain couples TRBV19 to TRBJ2-7; 9 bases line up with TRBD2. This CDR3 is built from 19 residues. Germline lookup yields CDR1 LNHDA and CDR2 SQIVND (reference sequence). V lost 3 bases and J lost 0; bases outside the gene matches: 15. The CDR3 DNA follows: TGTGCCAGTAGTATGCGGGCTAGCGGGGCCCTCCCGAGCTCCTACGAGCAGTACTTC. Translated, it gives CASSMRASGALPSSYEQYF. The whole variable domain, filled in from reference TRBV19 and TRBJ2-7, reads DGGITQSPKYLFRKEGQNVTLSCEQNLNHDAMYWYRQDPGQGLRLIYYSQIVNDFQKGDIAEGYSVSREKKESFPLTVTSAQKNPTAFYLCASSMRASGALPSSYEQYFGPGTRLTVT.

The chain uses TRBV2 and TRBJ1-2; D is undetermined. V was trimmed by 1 base and J by 3 bases, leaving 6 bases between them. Per the germline V gene, CDR1 is SNHLY and CDR2 is FYNNEI. CDR3 length equals 13 residues. The CDR3 sequence is CASSEGRDYGYTF. CDR3 nucleotides: TGTGCCAGCAGTGAAGGCCGAGACTATGGCTACACCTTC.

Relative to its sample, this clone is medium-sized. The chain employs TRBV10-3 and TRBJ2-7; the D gene is possibly TRBD2 (6 bases). Germline CDR1 is ENHRY and CDR2 is SYGVKD. The length of the CDR3 is 13 residues. Trimming stripped 6 bases from V and 6 bases from J, with 15 bases between. CDR3 protein: CAISQEGLIEQYF. The DNA of the CDR3 is TGTGCCATCAGCCAGGAGGGCCTTATCGAGCAGTACTTC.

This rearrangement joins TRBV5-1 to TRBJ1-2; perhaps TRBD1 as D (6 bases). Trimming took off 4 bases at V and 8 bases at J, with 18 bases between the two ends. The CDR3 is 14 residues long. The germline V gene encodes CDR1 SGHRS and CDR2 YFSETQ. In DNA, the CDR3 is TGCGCCAGCAGCCCAGATCAGGGGTTTCAAGGCTACACCTTC. It specifies CASSPDQGFQGYTF.

The V gene is TRBV7-2, the J gene TRBJ1-2, with TRBD1 as a possible D gene (6 bases). The germline CDR1 and CDR2 sequences are SGHTA and FQGNSA. Trimming took off 0 bases at V and 5 bases at J, with 13 bases between the two ends. The CDR3 has 15 amino acids. The CDR3 loop is CASSLARGGAYGYTF. The CDR3 DNA sequence: TGTGCCAGCAGCTTAGCTAGGGGGGGCGCATATGGCTACACCTTC.

The V gene is TRBV7-2, the J gene TRBJ2-4; TRBD2 agrees at 12 bases. This CDR3 has 15 residues. Germline trimming cut 4 bases from V and 5 bases from J; bases unmatched to any gene: 3. Germline values: CDR1 SGHTA, CDR2 FQGNSA. Written as DNA, the CDR3 is TGTGCCAGCAGCTGGACTAGCGGGGTCGAAAACATTCAGTACTTC. Translation: CASSWTSGVENIQYF.